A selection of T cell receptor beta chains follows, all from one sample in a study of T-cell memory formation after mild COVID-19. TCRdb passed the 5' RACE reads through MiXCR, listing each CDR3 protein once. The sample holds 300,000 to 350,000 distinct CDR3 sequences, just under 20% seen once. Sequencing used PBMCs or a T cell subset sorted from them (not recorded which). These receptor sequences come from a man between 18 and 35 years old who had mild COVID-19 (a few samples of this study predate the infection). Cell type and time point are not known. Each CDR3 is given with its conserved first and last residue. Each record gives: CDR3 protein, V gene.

CASSADPATSYEQYF | TRBV9
CASSPDRSETQYF | TRBV18
CSALGAMPYEQYF | TRBV20-1
CASSQDWASGGAFEQFF | TRBV4-2
CASSTTTETQYF | TRBV5-5
CASSPRPGVSSYEQYF | TRBV18
CASSSRYGGYTF | TRBV12-3/TRBV12-4
CASSDGLAGHTGELFF | TRBV25-1
CASSADRAHEQYF | TRBV5-1
CASSPNDRSYGYTF | TRBV5-6
CASSLKGLNTEAFF | TRBV7-9
CASSLWDREAAFF | TRBV7-9
CASSPTYAGPNTGELFF | TRBV7-2
CASSARLRAAPSYEQYF | TRBV11-2
CASSTLRGYTF | TRBV12-3/TRBV12-4
CASRPPGTLETQYF | TRBV7-2
CASSLTRVRGELFF | TRBV12-3/TRBV12-4
CASSFAGLGNQPQHF | TRBV7-9
CASSQVFPGLAGVGELFF | TRBV4-1
CSAGALYEQYF | TRBV20-1
CASSPVGGPDTQYF | TRBV3-1
CAISTGMNTEAFF | TRBV10-3
CATLRAGGIGNTQYF | TRBV6-6
CASSLGTPNNYGYTF | TRBV7-9
CASSTLAGGPLSQFF | TRBV28
CASSHPGQNQPQHF | TRBV4-2
CASSLRSGLVEETQYF | TRBV7-8
CSGYGEKLFF | TRBV29-1
CSVGGEETQYF | TRBV29-1
CASSAQLHSNQPQHF | TRBV4-1
CASSADRIYGYTF | TRBV7-2
CASSYQVGRAATEAFF | TRBV6-5
CASSLAPQGANSPLHF | TRBV5-1
CASSEAEDQGANQPQHF | TRBV6-1
CASQDPGAGTEAFF | TRBV9
CSVEGGTSGGAGETQYF | TRBV29-1
CASSFRTAVNTEAFF | TRBV7-2
CASSLGGRARTEAFF | TRBV7-2
CSAGDSGGALDTQYF | TRBV20-1
CASSLGGAVNEQFF | TRBV7-6
CASSPTRRVSYEQYF | TRBV13
CASSLVRSSYNEQFF | TRBV5-1
CASGNAGLGKHFGKTDTQYF | TRBV28
CASSPMGGEKLFF | TRBV18
CASSLMGGRGYQETQYF | TRBV7-8
CASTVQRTGHEQFF | TRBV12-3/TRBV12-4
CASSFPAVRESTDTQYF | TRBV7-2
CASSYSGGGPGTQYF | TRBV6-5
CASSLGQSGANVLTF | TRBV4-2
CASSPFGQETQYF | TRBV7-3
CSARGQGDTEAFF | TRBV20-1
CASSLGQSQPQHF | TRBV11-1
CASSYATEYEQYF | TRBV6-2/TRBV6-3
CASSSLRGYTF | TRBV12-3/TRBV12-4